This T cell receptor (beta chain) was sequenced for a study of T cell responses to AZD1222 COVID-19 vaccine. V was pared by 1 base and J by 1 base, with 12 bases between. CDR3 length: 16 residues. Germline CDR1 is SGHVS and CDR2 is FQNEAQ. Overall study findings and caveats: Vaccine-associated CD4 TCRs spanned spike, dominant at 160-218 and 743-854.

As to this clone: The antigen is undetermined.

TCRdb's table, derived via immunoSEQ multiplex PCR, lists solely in-frame clones and lacks some. The table shows 90,000 to 110,000 clones, with approximately 91% occurring only once. Sequenced here: peripheral blood, sampled on day 0 of MenACWY control vaccination. J is TRBJ2-3 and V is TRBV7-8; D is unresolved. The clonotype was recovered from an adult in good health. CDR3 sequence: CASSLDFGGRTDTQYF. In nucleotides, the CDR3 is TGTGCCAGCAGCTTAGATTTCGGCGGACGCACAGATACGCAGTATTTT.